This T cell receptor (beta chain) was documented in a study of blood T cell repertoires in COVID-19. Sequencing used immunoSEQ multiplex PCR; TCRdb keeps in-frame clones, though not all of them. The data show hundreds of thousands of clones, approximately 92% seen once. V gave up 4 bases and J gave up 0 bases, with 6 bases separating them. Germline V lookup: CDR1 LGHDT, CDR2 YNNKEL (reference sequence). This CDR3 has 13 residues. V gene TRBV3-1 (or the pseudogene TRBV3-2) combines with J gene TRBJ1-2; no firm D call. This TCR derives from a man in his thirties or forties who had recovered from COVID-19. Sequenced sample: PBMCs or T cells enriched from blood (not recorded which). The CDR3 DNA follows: TGTGCCAGCAGCCCCGTATCTAACTATGGCTACACCTTC. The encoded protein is CASSPVSNYGYTF.